This T cell receptor (beta chain) was captured by sequencing in a study of Ad26.COV2.S vaccination and SARS-CoV-2 variants. At the level of the study: The study gave Ad26.COV2.S intramuscularly, once or twice 56 days apart. Findings and caveats of the study: The study found similar non-spike TCR breadth in vaccine and placebo recipients.

Trimming cost V 4 bases and J 0 bases, with 9 bases left between them. The CDR3 loop spans 14 amino acids. Germline CDR1 MNHEY, CDR2 SVGAGI. Note on this clone: As yet, its antigen is unknown.

Treatment: some 20 received Ad26.COV2.S at low or high dose, single or two shots; roughly five received placebo; per-sample allocation not given. Specimen acquisition occurred on day 63 following the initial vaccine or placebo injection. The protocol was immunoSEQ multiplex PCR, while the TCRdb copy is restricted to in-frame clones and leaves out a portion. The sample has around 300,000 clones, less than 90% seen once. V gene TRBV6-5 combines with J gene TRBJ1-1; the D gene is possibly TRBD1 (5 bases). This specimen consisted of peripheral blood, obtained in a trial of Ad26.COV2.S vaccine versus placebo. The receptor was derived from a person between 18 and 65 years old who received the Ad26.COV2.S COVID-19 vaccine or a placebo. CDR3 DNA: TGTGCCAGCAGTTTCAGAGGGGTGAACACTGAAGCTTTCTTT. This gives the protein CASSFRGVNTEAFF.